Below are 16 T cell receptor beta chains sequenced from a single sample in a study of blood T cell repertoires in COVID-19. Sequencing used immunoSEQ multiplex PCR; TCRdb keeps in-frame clones, though not all of them. This table holds some 270,000 clones, around 88% found once. Sequenced input: peripheral blood. The receptors derive from an elderly woman with COVID-19, enrolled during active disease.

This sequence joins TRBV27 and TRBJ2-5, with 12 bases identical to TRBD2. Germline V gene lookup returns CDR1 MNHEY and CDR2 SMNVEV (reference sequence). J was trimmed by 9 bases and V by 6 bases; bases with no gene match: 14. The CDR3 is 16 amino acids. This CDR3 reads CASRPGLAGSRMAQYF. The CDR3 coding sequence is TGTGCCAGCAGGCCCGGACTAGCGGGGAGTCGCATGGCCCAGTACTTC.

This chain joins TRBV28 and TRBJ2-7; the D gene is possibly TRBD2 (6 bases). CDR3 size: 12 residues. Trimming pared 5 bases from V and 9 bases from J, leaving 14 bases between. Germline V lookup: CDR1 MDHEN, CDR2 SYDVKM. The CDR3 spells CASSTPTSRQYV. CDR3 nucleotides: TGTGCCAGCAGTACCCCGACTAGTAGGCAGTACGTC.

The genes are TRBV5-6 and TRBJ2-1, with 9 positions matching TRBD2. Germline lookup yields CDR1 SGHDT and CDR2 YYEEEE. CDR3 length equals 15 residues. The ends lost 3 bases at V and 4 bases at J; junction bases unmatched: 5. CDR3 sequence: CASSSVAGEYNEQFF. The CDR3 DNA sequence: TGTGCCAGCAGCTCAGTAGCGGGGGAATACAATGAGCAGTTCTTC.

The chain carries TRBV10-3 and TRBJ2-3; TRBD2 might be the D (6 bases). Germline V gene sequence: CDR1 ENHRY, CDR2 SYGVKD. V shed 9 bases and J shed 4 bases, with 14 bases lying between them. The CDR3 is 13 residues long. The CDR3 loop is CAMGGSNADTQYF. CDR3 in DNA: TGTGCCATGGGGGGTAGTAACGCAGATACGCAGTATTTT.

This chain uses TRBV7-9 with TRBJ2-1; D unclear. Trimming took off 1 base at V and 2 bases at J, with 6 bases between the two ends. Germline CDR1 is SEHNR and CDR2 is FQNEAQ (reference sequence). This CDR3 is built from 14 residues. The CDR3 loop reads CASSLDAAYNEQFF. CDR3 DNA: TGTGCCAGCAGCTTAGATGCAGCCTACAATGAGCAGTTCTTC.

The CDR3 DNA sequence: TGCGCCAGCAGCTTAAGCCCCCTCGGAGTGACCCAGTACTTC. It is translated as CASSLSPLGVTQYF. The chain carries TRBV5-1 and TRBJ2-5; the D is unclear. Trimming removed 2 bases at V and 7 bases at J, with 15 bases between. CDR1 is SGHRS, CDR2 YFSETQ, per germline. The CDR3 contains 14 residues.

The chain joins TRBV6-4 to TRBJ1-2, with a tentative D call TRBD1 (5 bases). This CDR3 has 12 residues. CDR1 is MRHNA and CDR2 is SNTAGT in the germline V gene. V gave up 3 bases and J gave up 3 bases, with 5 bases separating them. Written as DNA, the CDR3 is TGTGCCAGCAGTGAAGGGGACTATGGCTACACCTTC. Translation gives CASSEGDYGYTF.

V and J are TRBV7-9 and TRBJ1-1; the D gene is possibly TRBD1 (6 bases). V was cut by 4 bases and J by 13 bases, with 16 bases left in between. This CDR3 has 12 amino acids. The V gene's germline CDR1 is SEHNR and CDR2 FQNEAQ (reference sequence). CDR3 in amino acids: CASSSTGTTGFF. The CDR3 region has the DNA TGTGCCAGCAGCTCGACAGGAACCACTGGTTTCTTT.

This chain links TRBV5-4 with TRBJ1-2; weak D call: TRBD1 (5 bases). V was trimmed by 4 bases and J by 4 bases, leaving 8 bases between them. Germline V lookup: CDR1 SGHNT, CDR2 YYREEE (reference sequence). This CDR3 contains 12 residues. CDR3 loop: CASSIDSYGYTF. As DNA, the CDR3 is TGTGCCAGCAGCATAGACAGCTATGGCTACACCTTC.

This sequence joins TRBV12-3 or TRBV12-4 and TRBJ1-1, with D unclear. This CDR3 has 13 amino acids. Trimming shortened V by 0 bases and J by 7 bases, and 9 bases separated the two germline ends. Here the CDR3 reads CASSLATTSEAFF. The CDR3 DNA follows: TGTGCCAGCAGTTTAGCGACTACCAGTGAAGCTTTCTTT.

There are a few counts of this clone. V gene TRBV6-5 combines with J gene TRBJ1-4, with D tentatively TRBD1 (6 bases). Germline loops: CDR1 MNHEY, CDR2 SVGAGI. V was trimmed by 0 bases and J by 7 bases, leaving 15 bases between them. The CDR3 has 16 amino acids. The CDR3 loop reads CASSYSTGGAGEKLFF. CDR3 nucleotide sequence: TGTGCCAGCAGTTACTCGACTGGGGGGGCGGGTGAAAAACTGTTTTTT.

The chain couples TRBV2 to TRBJ1-1, with TRBD1 matching 7 bases. This CDR3 comprises 15 residues. The V gene's germline CDR1 is SNHLY and CDR2 FYNNEI. The J segment lost 6 bases and the V segment lost 4 bases, leaving 11 bases of the junction unmatched. The CDR3 coding sequence is TGTGCCAGCAGTGCGACGAACAGGGGCGGTTCTGAAGCTTTCTTT. Encoded protein: CASSATNRGGSEAFF.

V gene TRBV4-1 combines with J gene TRBJ1-3, with a possible D match to TRBD1 (5 bases). Trimming took 1 base from V and 4 from J, leaving 14 bases between them. The CDR3 sequence is 16 residues long. CDR1 and CDR2 from the germline V gene are MGHRA and YSYEKL. Here the CDR3 DNA reads TGCGCCAGCAGCCAAGGCACGGCAGGGTCAGGAAACACCATATATTTT. As protein: CASSQGTAGSGNTIYF.

This chain links TRBV9 with TRBJ1-4; no definite D call. The V end lost 3 bases, the J end lost 7 bases, and 13 bases lay between the germline ends. Germline CDR1 SGDLS, CDR2 YYNGEE. This CDR3 has 14 residues. This CDR3 reads CASSGYNEGEKLFF. The CDR3 bases are TGTGCCAGCAGCGGTTACAATGAGGGTGAAAAACTGTTTTTT. Full variable domain (rest looked up from reference TRBV9 and TRBJ1-4): DSGVTQTPKHLITATGQRVTLRCSPRSGDLSVYWYQQSLDQGLQFLIQYYNGEERAKGNILERFSAQQFPDLHSELNLSSLELGDSALYFCASSGYNEGEKLFFGSGTQLSVL.

The chain couples TRBV10-3 to TRBJ2-2; a possible D gene is TRBD1 (5 bases). V lost 0 bases to trimming and J lost 6 bases, with 11 bases between them. This CDR3 is 15 amino acids long. Germline lookup yields CDR1 ENHRY and CDR2 SYGVKD. CDR3 sequence: CAISESAGIPGELFF. Here the CDR3 DNA reads TGTGCCATCAGTGAGTCGGCAGGGATACCCGGGGAGCTGTTTTTT.

The chain is built from TRBV9 and TRBJ2-5, with 10 bases fitting TRBD2. V lost 0 bases to trimming and J lost 5 bases; unmatched junction nucleotides: 4. The CDR3 has 15 amino acids. In germline, CDR1 is SGDLS, CDR2 YYNGEE. The CDR3 protein is CASSVVSGGQETQYF. The CDR3 DNA reads as TGTGCCAGCAGCGTAGTTAGCGGGGGGCAGGAGACCCAGTACTTC.